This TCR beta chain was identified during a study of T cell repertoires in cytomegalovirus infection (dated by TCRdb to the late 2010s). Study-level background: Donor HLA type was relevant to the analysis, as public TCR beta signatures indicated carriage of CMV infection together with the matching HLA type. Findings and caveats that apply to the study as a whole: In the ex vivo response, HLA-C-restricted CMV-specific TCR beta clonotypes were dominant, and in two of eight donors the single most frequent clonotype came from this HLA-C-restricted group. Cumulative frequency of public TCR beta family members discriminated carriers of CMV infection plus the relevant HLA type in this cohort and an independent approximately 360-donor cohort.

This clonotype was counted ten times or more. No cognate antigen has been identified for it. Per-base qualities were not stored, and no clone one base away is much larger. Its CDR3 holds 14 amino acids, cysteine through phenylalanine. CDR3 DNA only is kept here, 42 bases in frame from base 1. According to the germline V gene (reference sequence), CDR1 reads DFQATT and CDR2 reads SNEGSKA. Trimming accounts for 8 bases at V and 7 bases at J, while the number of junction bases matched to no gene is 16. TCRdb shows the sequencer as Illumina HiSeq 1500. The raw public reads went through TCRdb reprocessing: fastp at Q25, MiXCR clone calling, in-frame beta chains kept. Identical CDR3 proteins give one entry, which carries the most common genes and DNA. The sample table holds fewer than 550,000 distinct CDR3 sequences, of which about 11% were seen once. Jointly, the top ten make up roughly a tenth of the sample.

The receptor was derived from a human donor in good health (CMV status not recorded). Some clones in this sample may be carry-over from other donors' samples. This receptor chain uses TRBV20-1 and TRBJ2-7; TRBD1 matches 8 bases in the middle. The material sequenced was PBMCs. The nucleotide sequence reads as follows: TGCAGTCTGAACGAAGGACAGGGAGGTTGGGAGCAGTACTTC. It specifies CSLNEGQGGWEQYF.